The clone carrying this T cell receptor (beta chain) occurred once. Its antigen is not known. Amplification used 60 Vbeta primers and 13 Jbeta primers. TCRdb keeps only in-frame clones here, not all; method: immunoSEQ multiplex PCR. The sample carries 100,000 to 150,000 clones, roughly 80% recorded once. The source of the sample is a study of cytomegalovirus exposure and HLA in healthy donors. Study-wide context: A previous analysis identified approximately 110 million unique TCR beta sequences derived from approximately 190 million T cells.

Whole-study results and caveats: Reportedly, cytomegalovirus status was diagnosed with high sensitivity and specificity.

Sequencing used PBMCs. The source of this sequence is a middle-aged woman in good health and CMV-seropositive.

CDR3 DNA sequence: TGTGCCAGCAGCTTGACAGACCCAAAACCCTACGAGCAGTACTTC. Translation gives CASSLTDPKPYEQYF. The V gene is TRBV5-6, the J gene TRBJ2-7, with D hard to call. Trimming shortened V by 1 base and J by 2 bases, and 13 bases separated the two germline ends. The germline V gene encodes CDR1 SGHDT and CDR2 YYEEEE. The CDR3 length is 15 residues.